These 16 T cell receptor beta chains were all obtained from the same sample, sequenced in a study of cytomegalovirus exposure and HLA in healthy donors. Amplification used 60 Vbeta primers and 13 Jbeta primers. Profiled with immunoSEQ multiplex PCR; TCRdb holds only in-frame clones, not every one. Altogether around 70,000 clones are present, 78% being singletons, with the ten largest covering about 9.5%. Sequenced: PBMCs. These receptors were obtained from a woman aged 40 to 55 in good health and CMV-seropositive.

For this clone: The same CDR3 arises from other DNA sequences in this sample as well. The chain recombines TRBV5-1 with TRBJ2-2, with TRBD1 as a possible D gene (5 bases). Trimming cost V 2 bases and J 1 base, with 9 bases left between them. Germline CDR1 reads SGHRS; CDR2 reads YFSETQ. CDR3 length equals 15 residues. CDR3 DNA sequence: TGCGCCAGCAGCTTTGGCCAGGGGAACACCGGGGAGCTGTTTTTT. Translated: CASSFGQGNTGELFF.

V usage is TRBV28 and J usage is TRBJ2-7, with 11 bases matching TRBD1. V lost 6 bases, J lost 3 bases, and 7 bases stayed unmatched. The CDR3 contains 15 residues. Looked up from germline, CDR1 is MDHEN and CDR2 is SYDVKM. The CDR3 is CASRSGDRGIYEQYF. In DNA, the CDR3 is TGTGCCAGCAGGTCCGGGGACAGGGGGATCTACGAGCAGTACTTC.

V and J are TRBV28 and TRBJ1-2; D may be TRBD1 (6 bases). Germline-derived CDR1 and CDR2 are MDHEN and SYDVKM. The CDR3 has 14 amino acids. The germline V and J ends were trimmed by 2 bases and 4 bases, with 11 bases remaining between them. The CDR3 bases are TGTGCCAGCAGTTTAGCCGGGACACCCTATGGCTACACCTTC. It is translated as CASSLAGTPYGYTF.

This chain links TRBV5-1 with TRBJ2-5; TRBD2 aligns across 7 bases. Per germline, CDR1 SGHRS and CDR2 YFSETQ. This CDR3 comprises 14 residues. Germline trimming cut 0 bases from V and 5 bases from J; bases unmatched to any gene: 4. DNA of the CDR3: TGCGCCAGCAGCTTGGGGGGGGGAGACGAGACCCAGTACTTC. Residues: CASSLGGGDETQYF.

The chain couples TRBV4-3 to TRBJ2-1; TRBD1 might be the D (6 bases). Germline values: CDR1 LGHNA, CDR2 YSLEER. V lost 0 bases and J 9 bases, leaving 6 bases between the germline ends. This CDR3 has 12 residues. CDR3 nucleotide sequence: TGCGCCAGCAGCCAAGAGGACAGTGAGCAGTTCTTC. Encoded protein: CASSQEDSEQFF.

J is TRBJ1-1 and V is TRBV6-1, with 8 bases fitting TRBD1. V was pared by 3 bases and J by 5 bases, with 5 bases of the junction left unmatched. The CDR3 has 14 residues. The germline gives CDR1 MNHNS, CDR2 SASEGT. The CDR3 sequence is CASSDSQGGTEAFF. The CDR3 bases are TGTGCCAGCAGTGACTCACAGGGGGGGACTGAAGCTTTCTTT.

This rearrangement joins TRBV11-1 to TRBJ2-5; D might be TRBD2 (6 bases). This CDR3 is 19 amino acids long. The V gene's germline CDR1 is SGHAT and CDR2 FQDESV (reference sequence). The germline V and J ends were trimmed by 4 bases and 5 bases, with 29 bases remaining between them. The chain's CDR3 is CASSSLTPAGTLPAETQYF. CDR3 bases: TGTGCCAGCAGCTCCCTCACTCCCGCCGGGACTTTGCCCGCGGAGACCCAGTACTTC.

V gene TRBV28 combines with J gene TRBJ1-2; 10 nucleotides agree with TRBD1. Per germline, CDR1 MDHEN and CDR2 SYDVKM. The CDR3 runs 15 residues. V was pared by 6 bases and J by 8 bases, with 12 bases of the junction left unmatched. CDR3 in DNA: TGTGCCAGCAGGCCCCCGGGACAGGGGTTAGGGGGCTACACCTTC. Protein sequence: CASRPPGQGLGGYTF.

The sample holds a few counts of this clone. The V and J genes are TRBV13 and TRBJ2-2, with 8 bases that match TRBD1. The CDR3 totals 13 residues. The germline V gene has CDR1 PRHDT and CDR2 FYEKMQ (reference sequence). The junction had 2 bases not matched to a gene; V was cut back by 6 bases and J by 5 bases. CDR3 amino acids: CASRRQGTGELFF. In DNA, the CDR3 is TGTGCCAGCAGAAGACAGGGGACCGGGGAGCTGTTTTTT.

The CDR3, as DNA: TGTGCCAGCAGTCCCGGGGACAGGGGGTATAATTCACCCCTCCACTTT. Amino acids: CASSPGDRGYNSPLHF. The rearrangement links TRBV28 to TRBJ1-6, with TRBD1 matching 11 bases. The CDR3 is made up of 16 amino acids. Per the germline V gene, CDR1 is MDHEN and CDR2 is SYDVKM. The V segment lost 5 bases and the J segment 4 bases; nucleotides outside the gene matches: 4.

This chain connects TRBV5-1 to TRBJ2-1, with 7 bases identical to TRBD1. CDR3 length: 16 amino acids. Unmatched junction bases numbered 11, after V lost 4 bases and J lost 4 bases. Looked up from germline, CDR1 is SGHRS and CDR2 is YFSETQ. CDR3 sequence reads: CASSPPVRGRYNEQFF. CDR3 nucleotides: TGCGCCAGCAGCCCTCCGGTAAGGGGGCGTTACAATGAGCAGTTCTTC.

The chain employs TRBV4-1 and TRBJ1-6; tentatively, D is TRBD1 (5 bases). Trimming pared 1 base from V and 10 bases from J, leaving 11 bases between. Germline V gene lookup returns CDR1 MGHRA and CDR2 YSYEKL. This CDR3 comprises 14 residues. The CDR3 is CASSQGGRESPLHF. CDR3 bases: TGCGCCAGCAGCCAAGGGGGACGGGAGTCACCCCTCCACTTT.

Comment on this clone: Relative to the germline gene, one junction end is altered; a read error may explain this. The V gene is TRBV5-1, the J gene TRBJ1-5, with 9 nucleotides matching TRBD1. This CDR3 spans 16 amino acids. CDR1 and CDR2 (germline): SGHRS, YFSETQ. Written as DNA, the CDR3 is TGCGCCAGCAGCTTGACAGGGGGCTGGGGCAATCAGCCCCGGCATTTT. It specifies CASSLTGGWGNQPRHF.

V usage is TRBV4-1 and J usage is TRBJ1-5; maybe TRBD1 (5 bases). CDR3 size: 18 residues. CDR1 is MGHRA, CDR2 YSYEKL, per germline. Trimming cost V 0 bases and J 0 bases, with 15 bases left between them. The DNA for the CDR3 is TGCGCCAGCAGCCAAGATGCGACAGCCGGGGGTAGCAATCAGCCCCAGCATTTT. It yields the protein CASSQDATAGGSNQPQHF.

The chain couples TRBV19 to TRBJ1-3; D is uncertain. Germline CDR1 is LNHDA and CDR2 is SQIVND (reference sequence). V was shortened by 2 bases and J by 4 bases, with 12 bases between the two germline ends. The CDR3 has 15 amino acids. The CDR3 sequence is CASSIPTGYGNTIYF. Written as DNA, the CDR3 is TGTGCCAGTAGTATACCCACGGGATACGGAAACACCATATATTTT.

The sample holds a few counts of this clone. This sequence joins TRBV2 and TRBJ1-5; the D is unclear. Germline V gene sequence: CDR1 SNHLY, CDR2 FYNNEI. The length of the CDR3 is 14 residues. With 6 bases removed from V and 4 bases from J, the gap between germline ends came to 13 bases. The CDR3 sequence is CASSLNYANQPQHF. CDR3 DNA: TGTGCCAGCAGCTTGAACTACGCGAATCAGCCCCAGCATTTT.